The rows below give T cell receptor beta chains drawn from one sample of a study of metastatic and nonmetastatic thyroid tumors. TCRdb re-clonotyped the PCR reads via MiXCR. The sample has more than 15,000 clones, 25% to 30% seen once. The sample taken for sequencing was tumor tissue. Source of these receptors: a male donor with papillary thyroid cancer or a benign thyroid nodule (not recorded which). Some clones in this sample may be carry-over from other donors' samples. The CDR3 runs from the conserved cysteine through the conserved F or W. D genes are given only for firm matches. Not all rows give a size; the values are once, few, many and, for expanded clones, a class.

>13|TRBV6-1|TRBJ1-5|many|.
CASSEDLRRPQHF
TGTGCCAGCAGTGAAGACCTCAGGAGGCCCCAGCATTTT
>14|TRBV28|TRBJ2-7|few|.
CASSLSGPLSEQYF
TGTGCCAGCAGTTTATCGGGGCCCCTGAGTGAGCAGTACTTC
>15|TRBV28|TRBJ1-3|few|.
CASSLEYVPGNTIYF
TGTGCCAGCAGTTTAGAGTACGTGCCTGGAAACACCATATATTTT
>15|TRBV12-3/TRBV12-4|TRBJ2-7|few|TRBD1
CASSDINRGRGEQYF
TGTGCCAGCAGTGATATTAACAGGGGGCGAGGAGAGCAGTACTTC
>14|TRBV7-9|TRBJ2-2|.|.
CASSFPPTSWELFF
TGTGCCAGCAGCTTTCCCCCGACTTCTTGGGAGCTGTTTTTT
>15|TRBV20-1|TRBJ2-5|many|.
CSARDTRGRSETQYF
TGCAGTGCTAGAGATACCAGGGGGAGGTCGGAGACCCAGTACTTC
>14|TRBV6-5|TRBJ2-1|few|.
CASSYDSRQTRQFF
TGTGCCAGCAGTTACGACTCCCGACAGACGAGACAGTTCTTC
>16|TRBV7-7|TRBJ2-1|many|TRBD1
CASSPGQGLSYNEQFF
TGTGCCAGCAGCCCGGGACAGGGGCTCTCCTACAATGAGCAGTTCTTC
>12|TRBV25-1|TRBJ1-2|.|.
CVIKGWYYGYTF
TGTGTCATCAAGGGTTGGTACTATGGCTACACCTTC
>16|TRBV18|TRBJ1-4|many|.
CASSPPVTPTNEKLFF
TGTGCCAGCTCACCACCGGTTACACCAACTAATGAAAAACTGTTTTTT
>13|TRBV10-1|TRBJ2-1|.|.
CASSSTRYNEQFF
TGCGCCAGCAGTTCGACACGATACAATGAGCAGTTCTTC
>20|TRBV24-1|TRBJ2-1|once|TRBD2
CATSEQGLAGGFSSYNEQFF
TGTGCCACCAGTGAGCAGGGACTAGCGGGAGGGTTTAGCTCCTACAATGAGCAGTTCTTC
>13|TRBV12-3/TRBV12-4|TRBJ1-2|few|.
CASSPQEVGGYTF
TGTGCCAGCAGTCCCCAGGAGGTTGGTGGCTACACCTTC
>14|TRBV6-2/TRBV6-3|TRBJ1-1|.|TRBD1
CASSTDRGVTEAFF
TGTGCCAGCAGTACAGACAGGGGTGTAACTGAAGCTTTCTTT
>16|TRBV5-1|TRBJ2-7|once|TRBD1
CASSLRSDRGLGEQYF
TGCGCCAGCAGCTTGCGTTCTGACAGGGGGCTGGGCGAGCAGTACTTC
>14|TRBV5-1|TRBJ2-7|many|.
CASSSNPGSREQYF
TGCGCCAGCAGCTCCAACCCTGGGTCCCGCGAGCAGTACTTC
>13|TRBV12-3/TRBV12-4|TRBJ2-5|medium-sized|.
CASSLSPQETQYF
TGTGCCAGCAGTCTCTCCCCTCAAGAGACCCAGTACTTC
>15|TRBV11-2|TRBJ2-1|.|TRBD2
CASSQGLAGGNEQFF
TGTGCCAGCAGCCAGGGACTAGCGGGAGGCAATGAGCAGTTCTTC
>14|TRBV5-5|TRBJ1-1|many|.
CASSLVYGNTEAFF
TGTGCCAGCAGCTTGGTTTACGGGAACACTGAAGCTTTCTTT
>15|TRBV28|TRBJ2-7|.|.
CASSFNFYRENEQYF
TGTGCCAGCAGTTTTAACTTCTATCGGGAGAACGAGCAGTACTTC
>12|TRBV7-2|TRBJ2-1|few|.
CASSTGGLEQFF
TGTGCCAGCAGCACCGGCGGTCTAGAGCAGTTCTTC
>15|TRBV4-2|TRBJ2-2|.|TRBD1
CASSSFQGANGELFF
TGTGCCAGCAGCTCCTTTCAGGGGGCGAACGGGGAGCTGTTTTTT
>15|TRBV27|TRBJ2-7|medium-sized|.
CASPSPSWTLYEQYF
TGTGCCAGCCCATCTCCCTCCTGGACTTTATACGAGCAGTACTTC
>15|TRBV4-2|TRBJ2-1|once|TRBD1
CASSRGQGAYNEQFF
TGTGCCAGCAGCCGTGGACAGGGGGCCTACAATGAGCAGTTCTTC
>14|TRBV6-7|TRBJ2-2|.|.
CASPGHSNTGELFF
TGTGCCAGCCCTGGACATTCGAACACCGGGGAGCTGTTTTTT
>15|TRBV4-3|TRBJ2-3|once|.
CASSQAGSCTDTQYF
TGCGCCAGCAGCCAAGCGGGGAGTTGCACAGATACGCAGTATTTT
>14|TRBV30|TRBJ2-7|few|.
CAWSGGPTPNEQYF
TGTGCCTGGAGTGGAGGACCTACCCCTAACGAGCAGTACTTC
>14|TRBV6-2/TRBV6-3|TRBJ2-7|medium-sized|TRBD1
CASRELDRVYEQYF
TGTGCCAGCAGGGAACTGGACAGGGTCTACGAGCAGTACTTC
>13|TRBV12-3/TRBV12-4|TRBJ2-7|.|.
CASSLGTFGEQYF
TGTGCCAGCAGTTTAGGGACCTTCGGCGAGCAGTACTTC
>15|TRBV9|TRBJ2-1|medium-sized|.
CASNPTTNGANEQFF
TGTGCCAGCAACCCTACTACAAACGGGGCCAATGAGCAGTTCTTC
>15|TRBV6-2/TRBV6-3|TRBJ2-6|.|.
CASSPPVSCANVLTF
TGTGCCAGCAGTCCCCCAGTCTCCTGTGCCAACGTCCTGACTTTC
>15|TRBV4-2|TRBJ2-7|.|.
CASGRYSGLDYEQYF
TGTGCCAGCGGACGGTACAGCGGGTTGGACTACGAGCAGTACTTC
>14|TRBV6-1|TRBJ1-3|many|.
CASSEATSGNTIYF
TGTGCCAGCAGTGAAGCCACTTCTGGAAACACCATATATTTT
>15|TRBV9|TRBJ2-7|.|TRBD1
CASSVEDVGQVEQYF
TGTGCCAGCAGCGTAGAAGATGTTGGACAGGTCGAGCAGTACTTC
>12|TRBV10-3|TRBJ2-7|few|.
CATRTDLYEQYF
TGTGCCACCCGGACGGATCTCTACGAGCAGTACTTC
>17|TRBV27|TRBJ1-2|few|TRBD1
CASSLIGAGGNNYGYTF
TGTGCCAGCAGTTTAATAGGGGCAGGGGGCAATAACTATGGCTACACCTTC
>13|TRBV7-4|TRBJ2-7|.|TRBD1
CASSLTGINEQYF
TGTGCCAGCAGCTTGACAGGGATCAACGAGCAGTACTTC
>13|TRBV6-2/TRBV6-3|TRBJ1-1|medium-sized|TRBD1
CASRYRGGTEAFF
TGTGCCAGCAGGTACAGGGGAGGCACTGAAGCTTTCTTT
>16|TRBV5-1|TRBJ2-5|many|.
CASSLSALARGETQYF
TGCGCCAGCAGCTTGTCTGCGCTAGCCCGAGGAGAGACCCAGTACTTC
>14|TRBV5-6|TRBJ2-3|many|TRBD1
CASSWDSLTDTQYF
TGTGCCAGCAGCTGGGACAGCTTAACAGATACGCAGTATTTT
>15|TRBV12-5|TRBJ2-7|.|TRBD2
CASGLPSGSSYEQYF
TGTGCTAGTGGTTTGCCTAGCGGGAGCTCCTACGAGCAGTACTTC
>15|TRBV4-1|TRBJ1-1|few|.
CASSQVGGLGTEAFF
TGCGCCAGCAGCCAAGTAGGGGGGCTGGGCACTGAAGCTTTCTTT
>14|TRBV6-1|TRBJ2-3|medium-sized|.
CASLDWGAGDTQYF
TGTGCCAGCCTAGACTGGGGCGCAGGGGATACGCAGTATTTT
>13|TRBV19|TRBJ2-1|.|.
CAQGTARYNEQFF
TGTGCACAGGGTACTGCCAGGTACAATGAGCAGTTCTTC
>15|TRBV4-1|TRBJ2-2|.|TRBD2
CASRPGGLATGELFF
TGCGCCAGCAGACCTGGGGGACTAGCAACCGGGGAGCTGTTTTTT
>15|TRBV19|TRBJ1-1|few|.
CASSTRKVLNTEAFF
TGTGCCAGTAGTACCCGTAAGGTATTGAACACTGAAGCTTTCTTT
>15|TRBV28|TRBJ2-4|many|TRBD2
CASSSPASGGNIQYF
TGTGCCAGCAGTTCCCCGGCTAGCGGGGGAAACATTCAGTACTTC
>16|TRBV2|TRBJ2-1|.|TRBD1
CASSKQGNRNFGEQFF
TGTGCCAGCAGTAAACAGGGGAACCGCAATTTTGGTGAGCAGTTCTTC
>12|TRBV6-2/TRBV6-3|TRBJ2-7|few|.
CASRRTAYEQYF
TGTGCCAGCAGGCGGACGGCCTACGAGCAGTACTTC
>11|TRBV7-9|TRBJ2-2|few|.
CAPSPSGELFF
TGTGCCCCATCCCCTTCCGGGGAGCTGTTTTTT
>15|TRBV20-1|TRBJ1-5|many|TRBD1
CSARDRGQIGQPQHF
TGCAGTGCTAGAGATCGGGGACAGATCGGCCAGCCCCAGCATTTT
>10|TRBV2|TRBJ2-1|few|.
CASKFHEQFF
TGTGCCAGCAAGTTCCATGAGCAGTTCTTC
>14|TRBV6-2/TRBV6-3|TRBJ2-3|.|.
CASSLGGPTDTQYF
TGTGCTAGCAGTCTCGGAGGGCCCACAGACACGCAGTATTTT
>14|TRBV30|TRBJ2-2|many|.
CASQDQANTGELFF
TGTGCCTCCCAGGATCAGGCGAACACCGGGGAGCTGTTTTTT